The 9 T cell receptor beta chains below were found in one sample sequenced in a study of cytomegalovirus exposure and HLA in healthy donors. The PCR made use of 60 Vbeta and 13 Jbeta primers. TCRdb keeps only in-frame clones here, not all; method: immunoSEQ multiplex PCR. Among around 190,000 clones listed, about four fifths were seen once. Input material: PBMCs. The source is a female donor in good health and CMV-seronegative.

V is TRBV7-2 and J is TRBJ2-5, with D possibly TRBD2 on 6 matching bases. The J call could be wrong; TRBJ2-7 is a better fit for the DNA end. Germline CDR1 is SGHTA and CDR2 is FQGNSA. This CDR3 is 15 amino acids long. The CDR3 coding sequence is TGTGCCAGCAGCTTAGTTCCTGCGGGAAAGGGCGAGCAGTACTTC. Its translation: CASSLVPAGKGEQYF.

The V gene is TRBV18, the J gene TRBJ2-5; 7 nucleotides agree with TRBD2. TRBJ2-7 explains the end of the DNA better; the J call may be wrong. CDR3 length: 14 residues. Germline CDR1 KGHSH, CDR2 LQKENI. CDR3 amino acids: CASSPGGGGYEQYF. Written as DNA, the CDR3 is TGTGCCAGCTCACCAGGAGGCGGGGGTTACGAGCAGTACTTC.

The genes are TRBV5-1 and TRBJ2-5, with a weak D call TRBD1 (5 bases). V shed 3 bases and J shed 4 bases, with 7 bases lying between them. Per germline, CDR1 SGHRS and CDR2 YFSETQ. The CDR3 spans 12 residues. CDR3 region: CASSWGPETQYF. The CDR3, as DNA: TGCGCCAGCAGCTGGGGCCCAGAGACCCAGTACTTC. Complete variable domain (other parts from reference TRBV5-1 and TRBJ2-5): KAGVTQTPRYLIKTRGQQVTLSCSPISGHRSVSWYQQTPGQGLQFLFEYFSETQRNKGNFPGRFSGRQFSNSRSEMNVSTLELGDSALYLCASSWGPETQYFGPGTRLLVL.

The chain recombines TRBV5-6 with TRBJ1-6; 7 nucleotides line up with TRBD1. Trimming at V came to 4 bases and at J to 14 bases, leaving 12 bases not matched to a gene. The CDR3 has 14 amino acids. CDR1 is SGHDT, CDR2 YYEEEE, per germline. The CDR3 loop reads CASSPGQPSSALHF. For the CDR3, the DNA is TGTGCCAGCAGCCCGGGACAGCCCTCCTCAGCCCTCCACTTT.

CDR3 sequence: CASSARTGTGGNYGYTF. As DNA, the CDR3 is TGTGCCAGCAGCGCCCGTACCGGGACAGGGGGAAACTATGGCTACACCTTC. This sequence joins TRBV9 and TRBJ1-2; 11 bases are shared with TRBD1. Trimming at V came to 3 bases and at J to 2 bases, leaving 9 bases not matched to a gene. The CDR3 is 17 amino acids. The germline gives CDR1 SGDLS, CDR2 YYNGEE.

There are a few counts of this clone. The chain employs TRBV7-2 and TRBJ2-7; 7 nucleotides agree with TRBD2. The V and J ends lost 1 base and 5 bases, in that order; junction bases with no gene match: 11. Per germline, CDR1 SGHTA and CDR2 FQGNSA. CDR3 length: 16 amino acids. The CDR3 nucleotides are TGTGCCAGCAGCTTAGTTGGCGGGAGATGGGGCCACGAGCAGTACTTC. Protein product: CASSLVGGRWGHEQYF.

This chain connects TRBV7-3 to TRBJ2-1, with 8 bases lining up with TRBD1. The CDR3 runs to 15 residues. Germline trimming cut 3 bases from V and 6 bases from J; bases unmatched to any gene: 7. Germline V gene sequence: CDR1 SGHTA, CDR2 FQGTGA. The CDR3 reads CASSLPGQGFNEQFF. CDR3 in DNA: TGTGCCAGCAGCTTGCCCGGACAGGGTTTCAATGAGCAGTTCTTC.

This clone has just one count. The V and J genes are TRBV9 and TRBJ2-1; perhaps TRBD2 as D (6 bases). The V gene's germline CDR1 is SGDLS and CDR2 YYNGEE. The CDR3 consists of 14 residues. V lost 0 bases to trimming and J lost 6 bases, with 10 bases between them. The CDR3 DNA sequence: TGTGCCAGCAGCGTAGTGGGGGGACTCAATGAGCAGTTCTTC. This translates into CASSVVGGLNEQFF.

The rearrangement links TRBV5-1 to TRBJ2-1; TRBD2 matches at 8 bases. Per the germline V gene, CDR1 is SGHRS and CDR2 is YFSETQ. V trimming: 2 bases; J trimming: 7 bases; junction bases outside the gene matches: 8. The CDR3 sequence is 15 residues long. CDR3 sequence (DNA): TGCGCCAGCAGCTTCCAGCGGGAGCCTCGTAATGAGCAGTTCTTC. Amino acids: CASSFQREPRNEQFF. Variable domain in full (rest from reference TRBV5-1 and TRBJ2-1): KAGVTQTPRYLIKTRGQQVTLSCSPISGHRSVSWYQQTPGQGLQFLFEYFSETQRNKGNFPGRFSGRQFSNSRSEMNVSTLELGDSALYLCASSFQREPRNEQFFGPGTRLTVL.